A single sample gave rise to the 6 T cell receptor beta chains below, sequenced in a study of spatial heterogeneity in lung cancer. Each CDR3 protein is one row after TCRdb ran MiXCR on the 5' RACE reads. The repertoire consists of nearly 80,000 distinct CDR3 sequences, with 8% occurring once and the leading ten covering roughly 6.4%. Time point noted: sample taken at primary tumor resection. This material consisted of PBMCs, taken at surgery. These receptor sequences come from a male donor with early-stage non-small cell lung cancer.

In its sample, this clonotype was seen a few times. The CDR3 region has the DNA TGTGCCAGCGGGGAGCCTCCCCACAGTCAGCCCCAGCATTTT. Translating it yields CASGEPPHSQPQHF. The chain recombines TRBV2 with TRBJ1-5; D gene unclear. Germline V CDR1 and CDR2: SNHLY, FYNNEI. The length of the CDR3 is 14 residues. Trimming took 8 bases from V and 6 from J, leaving 17 bases between them.

This clonotype came up many times. V usage is TRBV19 and J usage is TRBJ2-6; D gene ambiguous. The CDR3 consists of 15 residues. V was cut by 7 bases and J by 0 bases, with 10 bases left in between. CDR1 and CDR2 from the germline V gene are LNHDA and SQIVND (reference sequence). CDR3 DNA sequence: TGTGCCAGTAAAGTCATTTCCTCTGGGGCCAACGTCCTGACTTTC. Protein product: CASKVISSGANVLTF.

The rearrangement links TRBV19 to TRBJ1-1; no clear D. The germline CDR1 and CDR2 sequences are LNHDA and SQIVND (reference sequence). This CDR3 is 13 amino acids long. V lost 3 bases, J lost 0 bases, and 5 bases lay in between. CDR3 sequence reads: CASSISMNTEAFF. The DNA of the CDR3 is TGTGCCAGTAGTATCAGTATGAACACTGAAGCTTTCTTT.

In its sample, this clonotype was seen a few times. V gene TRBV2 combines with J gene TRBJ1-1, with 9 bases matching TRBD1. The germline V gene has CDR1 SNHLY and CDR2 FYNNEI. The junction had 4 bases not matched to a gene; V was cut back by 5 bases and J by 0 bases. This CDR3 is 15 amino acids long. Here the CDR3 DNA reads TGTGCCAGCAGTCCCGGGACAGGGATGAACACTGAAGCTTTCTTT. This codes for CASSPGTGMNTEAFF.

This clonotype occurred many times. The chain employs TRBV12-3 or TRBV12-4 and TRBJ2-1; D might be TRBD1 (5 bases). The CDR3 is 15 residues long. V lost 4 bases and J lost 6, with 16 bases in between. The CDR3 sequence: CASSSRRQSTNEQFF. The CDR3 region has the DNA TGTGCCAGCAGTTCACGGAGACAGTCGACCAATGAGCAGTTCTTC.

In this sample, this clonotype turned up many times. The chain combines TRBV12-3 or TRBV12-4 with TRBJ1-1; D is undetermined. Trimming pared 1 base from V and 7 bases from J, leaving 10 bases between. The CDR3 length is 13 residues. The CDR3 DNA is TGTGCCAGCAGTTTAGGGCAGGCGAATGAAGCTTTCTTT. It is translated as CASSLGQANEAFF.